What follows are 22 T cell receptor beta chains derived from one specimen sequenced in a study of blood T cell repertoires in COVID-19. Clones were sequenced by immunoSEQ multiplex PCR, and TCRdb holds only the in-frame ones, with some missing. This sample has some 250,000 clones; approximately 80% occur once, and the top ten carry 14% to 15%. Sequences were obtained from PBMCs or T cells enriched from blood (not recorded which). Receptors were obtained from a man in his forties who had recovered from COVID-19.

The chain joins TRBV7-8 to TRBJ2-7; 8 positions match TRBD2. Germline CDR1 reads SGHVS; CDR2 reads FQNEAQ. There are 15 residues in the CDR3. The ends lost 5 bases at V and 3 bases at J; junction bases unmatched: 9. The CDR3 DNA follows: TGTGCCAGCAGCCCGAGCGGACTAGCCAACTACGAGCAGTACTTC. It is translated as CASSPSGLANYEQYF.

V and J are TRBV19 and TRBJ1-5; D may be TRBD1 (6 bases). The V gene lost 3 bases and the J gene lost 7 bases, with 16 bases spanning the gap. There are 15 residues in the CDR3. The V gene's germline CDR1 is LNHDA and CDR2 SQIVND (reference sequence). The CDR3 sequence: CASSMGTGWEQPQHF. The DNA of the CDR3 is TGTGCCAGTAGTATGGGAACAGGGTGGGAGCAGCCCCAGCATTTT.

The CDR3 nucleotides read TGCGCCAGCAGCCGGGACAGGGGTAACTATGGCTACACCTTC. Amino acids: CASSRDRGNYGYTF. This chain links TRBV5-1 with TRBJ1-2; TRBD1 matches 10 bases. Germline V gene sequence: CDR1 SGHRS, CDR2 YFSETQ. The junction had 1 base not matched to a gene; V was cut back by 4 bases and J by 1 base. The CDR3 covers 14 residues.

This chain joins TRBV11-2 and TRBJ1-6; 7 bases fit TRBD1. This CDR3 is built from 14 residues. Germline V CDR1 and CDR2: SGHAT, FQNNGV. Unmatched junction bases numbered 5, after V lost 5 bases and J lost 7 bases. The CDR3 nucleotides are TGTGCCAGCAGCCGACAGGGCGAGAATTCACCCCTCCACTTT. This translates into CASSRQGENSPLHF.

The rearrangement joins TRBV18 to TRBJ1-1; D is possibly TRBD1 (6 bases). This CDR3 contains 14 residues. V shed 2 bases and J shed 4 bases, with 11 bases lying between them. CDR1 is KGHSH and CDR2 is LQKENI in the germline V gene. CDR3 sequence reads: CASSPGGSATEAFF. Written as DNA, the CDR3 is TGTGCCAGCTCACCAGGGGGCTCGGCCACTGAAGCTTTCTTT.

This chain connects TRBV12-5 to TRBJ1-1; possibly TRBD1 for D (6 bases). Germline V lookup: CDR1 LGHNT, CDR2 FRNRAP. Trimming pared 6 bases from V and 8 bases from J, leaving 22 bases between. The CDR3 has 15 residues. CDR3 in amino acids: CASGPNTGTTSEAFF. The CDR3 DNA reads TGTGCTAGTGGCCCTAATACAGGGACGACTTCCGAAGCTTTCTTT.

The chain has TRBV5-1 and TRBJ2-7; TRBD2 aligns across 9 bases. The CDR3 totals 15 residues. The germline CDR1 and CDR2 sequences are SGHRS and YFSETQ. V shed 1 base and J 3 bases; nucleotides not matched to a gene: 5. The CDR3 here is CASSLRTSVIYEQYF. CDR3 coding DNA: TGCGCCAGCAGCTTGAGGACTAGCGTTATCTACGAGCAGTACTTC.

The chain links TRBV9 to TRBJ2-5; D call uncertain. CDR3 length: 15 residues. Deletions cut 4 bases from V and 2 bases from J, with 15 bases between. Germline CDR1 reads SGDLS; CDR2 reads YYNGEE. CDR3 residues: CASSTPLGRQETQYF. CDR3 coding DNA: TGTGCCAGCAGCACCCCATTAGGCAGGCAAGAGACCCAGTACTTC.

The chain links TRBV5-4 to TRBJ1-6, with D hard to call. This CDR3 has 13 amino acids. Trimming removed 0 bases at V and 8 bases at J, with 6 bases between. Germline CDR1 is SGHNT and CDR2 is YYREEE (reference sequence). CDR3 DNA sequence: TGTGCCAGCAGCTTGGGACTTTATTCACCCCTCCACTTT. Translating it yields CASSLGLYSPLHF.

J is TRBJ1-2 and V is TRBV10-3; the D is unclear. The CDR3 runs to 13 residues. Trimming took 7 bases from V and 4 from J, leaving 13 bases between them. Germline-derived CDR1 and CDR2 are ENHRY and SYGVKD. This CDR3 reads CAITRAEGYGYTF. The CDR3 DNA is TGTGCCATCACCCGGGCCGAGGGCTATGGCTACACCTTC.

The gene calls are TRBV2 and TRBJ2-7; D might be TRBD2 (6 bases). Germline CDR1 is SNHLY and CDR2 is FYNNEI. There are 13 residues in the CDR3. The V and J ends lost 6 bases and 4 bases respectively, with 13 bases between them. This CDR3 reads CASRTSERYEQYF. The CDR3 DNA follows: TGTGCCAGCAGGACTAGTGAGAGGTACGAGCAGTACTTC.

The chain recombines TRBV7-2 with TRBJ2-3; D perhaps matches TRBD2 (6 bases). The germline CDR1 and CDR2 sequences are SGHTA and FQGNSA. V gave up 5 bases and J gave up 0 bases, with 12 bases separating them. The length of the CDR3 is 15 residues. In nucleotides, the CDR3 is TGTGCCAGCAGCCAATTCAGCGGGAGCACAGATACGCAGTATTTT. Translation gives CASSQFSGSTDTQYF.

The genes are TRBV7-2 and TRBJ1-2; D gene unclear. This CDR3 has 13 amino acids. Germline CDR1 reads SGHTA; CDR2 reads FQGNSA. Deletions cut 2 bases from V and 6 bases from J, with 10 bases between. The CDR3 DNA sequence: TGTGCCAGCAGCTTATCGAGTTTTGATGGCTACACCTTC. It codes for CASSLSSFDGYTF.

This clone has just one count. The rearrangement joins TRBV7-2 to TRBJ1-1, with 7 bases matching TRBD1. This CDR3 contains 14 residues. V lost 4 bases and J lost 5; bases outside the gene matches: 7. CDR1 and CDR2 from the germline V gene are SGHTA and FQGNSA. CDR3 nucleotide sequence: TGTGCCAGCAGCTCTAACCCAGGGGGGACTGAAGCTTTCTTT. It translates to CASSSNPGGTEAFF.

The chain has TRBV9 and TRBJ2-1, with 7 bases fitting TRBD1. The junction had 4 bases not matched to a gene; V was cut back by 7 bases and J by 0 bases. The germline V gene encodes CDR1 SGDLS and CDR2 YYNGEE. The CDR3 has 14 residues. In DNA form, the CDR3 reads TGTGCCAGCGGGGACAGCCTCTCCTACAATGAGCAGTTCTTC. Translated: CASGDSLSYNEQFF.

This chain uses TRBV6-5 with TRBJ2-1; the match to TRBD1 covers 8 bases. The CDR3 has 14 residues. Germline V lookup: CDR1 MNHEY, CDR2 SVGAGI. With V trimmed by 0 bases and J by 8 bases, 3 bases remained unmatched. In DNA, the CDR3 is TGTGCCAGCAGTTACTCTGACAGGGGCCATGAGCAGTTCTTC. Residues: CASSYSDRGHEQFF.

The rearrangement links TRBV10-2 to TRBJ1-2; 9 bases are a match to TRBD1. Germline lookup yields CDR1 WSHSY and CDR2 SAAADI. The V segment lost 5 bases and the J segment 4 bases; nucleotides outside the gene matches: 5. The length of the CDR3 is 14 residues. CDR3 protein: CASSRDREGYGYTF. The CDR3 DNA sequence: TGCGCCAGCAGTAGGGACAGGGAGGGCTATGGCTACACCTTC.

The rearrangement joins TRBV7-2 to TRBJ1-2, with D tentatively TRBD1 (5 bases). This CDR3 has 13 residues. Trimming cost V 5 bases and J 8 bases, with 15 bases left between them. CDR1 and CDR2 from the germline V gene are SGHTA and FQGNSA. The DNA of the CDR3 is TGTGCCAGCAGCCCCCCCAGGGTGGGGGGCTACACCTTC. The encoded protein is CASSPPRVGGYTF.

The gene calls are TRBV11-2 and TRBJ2-1; D uncertain. V dropped 4 bases and J dropped 2 bases, with 9 bases sitting between them. CDR3 length: 14 amino acids. The germline gives CDR1 SGHAT, CDR2 FQNNGV. As DNA, the CDR3 is TGTGCCAGCAGCTCCCTACGTACCTACAATGAGCAGTTCTTC. This translates into CASSSLRTYNEQFF.

The rearrangement links TRBV12-3 or TRBV12-4 to TRBJ1-2; no firm D call. Trimming took off 5 bases at V and 1 base at J, with 8 bases between the two ends. The CDR3 length is 13 residues. The CDR3 reads CASSVKNNYGYTF. The CDR3 DNA sequence: TGTGCCAGCAGTGTAAAAAATAACTATGGCTACACCTTC.

The CDR3 DNA reads as TGTGCCAGCTCACCATACAGCGGAACTAATGAAAAACTGTTTTTT. Translating gives CASSPYSGTNEKLFF. J is TRBJ1-4 and V is TRBV18; D is ambiguous. Trimming pared 2 bases from V and 1 base from J, leaving 8 bases between. Germline assignment: CDR1 KGHSH and CDR2 LQKENI. This CDR3 contains 15 residues.

This chain connects TRBV7-3 to TRBJ1-2, with D perhaps matching TRBD1 (5 bases). The CDR3 loop spans 16 amino acids. V shed 1 base and J shed 2 bases, with 14 bases lying between them. CDR1 is SGHTA and CDR2 is FQGTGA in the germline V gene. This CDR3 reads CASSLSGATANYGYTF. Written as DNA, the CDR3 is TGTGCCAGCAGCTTAAGTGGGGCGACAGCGAACTATGGCTACACCTTC.